Below are 28 T cell receptor beta chains sequenced from a single sample in a study of T cells in Graves' hyperthyroidism and ophthalmopathy. Authors of the study amplified TCR beta CDR3 regions from RNA transcripts. First-round RT-PCR with HTBI primers amplified the TCR CDR3 region. TCRdb passed the multiplex PCR reads through MiXCR, listing each CDR3 protein once. The sample includes about 270,000 distinct CDR3 sequences, around 22% seen only once; the top ten take roughly 60%. Sequencing input: blood. Every receptor here comes from a man aged 25 to 40 with Graves' ophthalmopathy.

As to this clonotype: A read error is possible here, since a much larger clone lies one base away. Given the absence of the conserved phenylalanine or tryptophan at the CDR3 end, a read error is likely. V is TRBV7-3 and J is TRBJ1-1; D ambiguous. The CDR3 contains 15 residues. Trimming took 5 bases from V and 0 from J, leaving 13 bases between them. Germline CDR1 reads SGHTA; CDR2 reads FQGTGA. The CDR3 loop reads CASSPRGGMNTEAFL. The DNA of the CDR3 is TGTGCCAGCAGCCCTCGAGGAGGCATGAACACTGAAGCTTTCCTT.

Ten or more counts support this clonotype. The rearrangement joins TRBV12-3 or TRBV12-4 to TRBJ2-1, with 11 bases fitting TRBD1. This CDR3 is 15 amino acids long. Unmatched junction bases numbered 2, after V lost 3 bases and J lost 4 bases. CDR3 sequence (DNA): TGTGCCAGCAGTTTCGGGACAGGGGGATACAATGAGCAGTTCTTC. Translating gives CASSFGTGGYNEQFF.

The chain combines TRBV5-6 with TRBJ1-4, with D maybe TRBD1 (5 bases). Germline V gene sequence: CDR1 SGHDT, CDR2 YYEEEE. The CDR3 spans 14 residues. The V gene lost 0 bases and the J gene lost 4 bases, with 7 bases spanning the gap. DNA for the CDR3: TGTGCCAGCAGCTTGGCGACAGATAATGAAAAACTGTTTTTT. This gives the protein CASSLATDNEKLFF.

This clonotype was counted at least ten times. The chain recombines TRBV12-3 or TRBV12-4 with TRBJ2-7; D may correspond to TRBD1 or TRBD2 (6 bases each). Trimming took off 4 bases at V and 2 bases at J, with 12 bases between the two ends. The CDR3 contains 14 residues. For the CDR3, the DNA is TGTGCCAGCAGTTCGGGGGACACAACCTACGAGCAGTACTTC. Its translation: CASSSGDTTYEQYF.

This clonotype was observed many times. This chain links TRBV12-3 or TRBV12-4 with TRBJ2-3; D assignment may be TRBD1 or TRBD2 (5 bases each). V was clipped by 3 bases and J by 1 base, with 8 bases between them. The CDR3 length is 14 residues. The CDR3: CASSFGGGTDTQYF. The DNA of the CDR3 is TGTGCCAGCAGTTTTGGGGGAGGCACAGATACGCAGTATTTT.

V usage is TRBV28 and J usage is TRBJ2-4, with 7 nucleotides matching TRBD1. The V and J ends lost 7 bases and 13 bases, in that order; junction bases with no gene match: 16. This CDR3 spans 14 amino acids. Germline V CDR1 and CDR2: MDHEN, SYDVKM. CDR3 bases: TGTGCCAGCACCCACTTCCGGGACAGCCCCCCACAGTACTTC. Translating gives CASTHFRDSPPQYF.

This clonotype was counted a single time. The V and J genes are TRBV12-3 or TRBV12-4 and TRBJ1-4, with D possibly matching TRBD1 (6 bases). V lost 4 bases to trimming and J lost 8 bases, with 17 bases between them. The CDR3 loop spans 15 amino acids. The CDR3 nucleotides are TGTGCCAGCAGTTCGTGGGGGGGGCCTCCCGAAAAACTGTTTTTT. This gives the protein CASSSWGGPPEKLFF.

Only a few counts were recorded for this clonotype. The chain links TRBV12-3 or TRBV12-4 to TRBJ2-1; unclear D gene. V lost 4 bases, J lost 7 bases, and 8 bases lay in between. The CDR3 length is 12 residues. The CDR3 spells CASSYSLNEQFF. For the CDR3, the DNA is TGTGCCAGCAGTTATAGCCTAAATGAGCAGTTCTTC.

This clonotype was picked up many times. The J gene is TRBJ2-7, the V gene TRBV12-3 or TRBV12-4; TRBD2 matches at 7 bases. The CDR3 spans 14 residues. V gave up 2 bases and J gave up 3 bases; unmatched junction bases: 4. The CDR3 is CASSLMSGVYEQYF. CDR3 DNA sequence: TGTGCCAGCAGTTTAATGAGCGGGGTCTACGAGCAGTACTTC.

The chain has TRBV7-6 and TRBJ2-2; TRBD1 or TRBD2 may be the D gene (5 bases each). This CDR3 contains 13 residues. From germline, CDR1 is SGHVS and CDR2 FNYEAQ. Trimming took 10 bases from V and 0 from J, leaving 9 bases between them. The CDR3, as DNA: TGTGCCACCCGGGGCGCGAACACCGGGGAGCTGTTTTTT. Protein: CATRGANTGELFF. Full variable domain (missing parts from reference TRBV7-6 and TRBJ2-2): GAGVSQSPRYKVTKRGQDVALRCDPISGHVSLYWYRQALGQGPEFLTYFNYEAQQDKSGLPNDRFSAERPEGSISTLTIQRTEQRDSAMYRCATRGANTGELFFGEGSRLTVL.

The chain recombines TRBV5-1 with TRBJ2-3, with D possibly being TRBD2 (5 bases). The germline V and J ends were trimmed by 2 bases and 2 bases, with 15 bases remaining between them. Germline lookup yields CDR1 SGHRS and CDR2 YFSETQ. The CDR3 has 16 residues. The CDR3 DNA reads as TGCGCCAGCAGCTTTGGAGGTGGTACGATCACAGATACGCAGTATTTT. Translating gives CASSFGGGTITDTQYF.

This clonotype was counted many times. The chain recombines TRBV2 with TRBJ2-2; TRBD1 matches at 8 bases. V gave up 5 bases and J gave up 5 bases; unmatched junction bases: 10. Germline loops: CDR1 SNHLY, CDR2 FYNNEI. This CDR3 contains 16 residues. The CDR3 loop is CASSKGTYRGTGELFF. In DNA form, the CDR3 reads TGTGCCAGCAGTAAAGGAACCTACAGGGGGACCGGGGAGCTGTTTTTT.

This chain uses TRBV14 with TRBJ1-2; D might be TRBD1 (5 bases). Germline V gene sequence: CDR1 SGHDN, CDR2 FVKESK. V lost 1 base and J lost 4, with 10 bases in between. The CDR3 sequence is 14 residues long. CDR3 sequence: CASSQVLGGYGYTF. As DNA, the CDR3 is TGTGCCAGCAGCCAAGTTCTGGGGGGCTATGGCTACACCTTC. The entire variable domain, with the rest obtained from reference TRBV14 and TRBJ1-2, is as follows: EAGVTQFPSHSVIEKGQTVTLRCDPISGHDNLYWYRRVMGKEIKFLLHFVKESKQDESGMPNNRFLAERTGGTYSTLKVQPAELEDSGVYFCASSQVLGGYGYTFGSGTRLTVV.

This chain uses TRBV6-1 with TRBJ2-4, with TRBD1 as a possible D gene (6 bases). Trimming took 4 bases from V and 7 from J, leaving 17 bases between them. The CDR3 length is 15 residues. CDR1 is MNHNS, CDR2 SASEGT, per germline. CDR3 bases: TGTGCCAGCAGTGGTACACAGGGCGGTGGGAACATTCAGTACTTC. This gives the protein CASSGTQGGGNIQYF.

This clonotype was counted at least ten times. This chain connects TRBV11-2 to TRBJ2-1; TRBD2 matches 9 bases. CDR1 and CDR2 (germline): SGHAT, FQNNGV. The length of the CDR3 is 15 residues. The V gene end was trimmed by 0 bases and the J gene end by 8 bases; junction bases not matched to a gene: 5. DNA of the CDR3: TGTGCCAGCAGCTTAGAAGGTAGCGGGAGCGATGAGCAGTTCTTC. It translates to CASSLEGSGSDEQFF.

This clonotype was counted ten times or more. This chain uses TRBV11-2 with TRBJ1-5; no reliable D call. Germline V gene sequence: CDR1 SGHAT, CDR2 FQNNGV. The length of the CDR3 is 13 residues. V dropped 5 bases and J dropped 5 bases, with 10 bases sitting between them. The CDR3 protein is CASSLERDQPQHF. In DNA, the CDR3 is TGTGCCAGCAGCCTCGAACGGGATCAGCCCCAGCATTTT.

This clonotype was observed a handful of times. CDR3 sequence reads: CASSQRGGAGDTEAFF. CDR3 bases: TGTGCCAGCAGCCAGCGGGGGGGCGCGGGGGACACTGAAGCTTTCTTT. The chain recombines TRBV7-3 with TRBJ1-1; TRBD1 might be the D (6 bases). The V end was cut by 5 bases, the J end by 3 bases, with 19 bases between. Germline V gene data show CDR1 as SGHTA and CDR2 as FQGTGA. The CDR3 loop spans 16 amino acids.

The chain recombines TRBV5-1 with TRBJ2-3, with TRBD2 as a possible D gene (5 bases). This CDR3 has 14 residues. V lost 0 bases and J 3 bases, leaving 8 bases between the germline ends. CDR1 and CDR2 from the germline V gene are SGHRS and YFSETQ. CDR3 nucleotides: TGCGCCAGCAGCTTGGAAGCGGATACAGATACGCAGTATTTT. This encodes CASSLEADTDTQYF. Full variable domain (missing parts from reference TRBV5-1 and TRBJ2-3): KAGVTQTPRYLIKTRGQQVTLSCSPISGHRSVSWYQQTPGQGLQFLFEYFSETQRNKGNFPGRFSGRQFSNSRSEMNVSTLELGDSALYLCASSLEADTDTQYFGPGTRLTVL.

The chain has TRBV10-3 and TRBJ2-1; TRBD2 aligns across 14 bases. J gave up 3 bases and V 7 bases, and 8 bases lay outside the gene matches. Germline V gene data show CDR1 as ENHRY and CDR2 as SYGVKD. The CDR3 runs 17 residues. CDR3 sequence reads: CAITGTSGSGNYNEQFF. Written as DNA, the CDR3 is TGTGCCATCACAGGGACTAGCGGGAGCGGGAACTACAATGAGCAGTTCTTC.

This clonotype was recorded at least ten times. The chain uses TRBV3-1 and TRBJ1-1; the D gene is possibly TRBD1 (5 bases). Germline assignment: CDR1 LGHDT and CDR2 YNNKEL (reference sequence). The CDR3 runs to 14 residues. V was clipped by 1 base and J by 8 bases, with 14 bases between them. CDR3 residues: CASSQGDGYREAFF. The CDR3 DNA reads as TGTGCCAGCAGCCAAGGGGACGGCTACAGAGAAGCTTTCTTT.

The rearrangement links TRBV10-3 to TRBJ2-2; 9 bases line up with TRBD1. Trimming cost V 8 bases and J 0 bases; bases outside gene matches: 13. The CDR3 is 18 residues long. Germline V gene lookup returns CDR1 ENHRY and CDR2 SYGVKD. The DNA for the CDR3 is TGTGCCATCGGTCCCTCCGGGACAGGGTTGGCGAACACCGGGGAGCTGTTTTTT. Encoded protein: CAIGPSGTGLANTGELFF.

The V and J genes are TRBV10-1 and TRBJ1-1; D uncertain. Germline loops: CDR1 WNHNN, CDR2 SYGVQD (reference sequence). The CDR3 length is 12 residues. The V gene lost 4 bases and the J gene lost 1 base, with 4 bases spanning the gap. The CDR3 DNA reads TGCGCCAGCAGTGCCCCGAACACTGAAGCTTTCTTT. It translates to CASSAPNTEAFF.

This CDR3 is CASSLSGTYSNQPQHF. CDR3 in DNA: TGTGCCAGCAGTTTGTCCGGGACGTATAGCAATCAGCCCCAGCATTTT. This chain joins TRBV27 and TRBJ1-5; TRBD1 is a possible D gene (5 bases). The germline gives CDR1 MNHEY, CDR2 SMNVEV (reference sequence). The CDR3 contains 16 residues. V lost 3 bases and J lost 0, with 12 bases in between.

This chain uses TRBV11-3 with TRBJ2-1; 8 nucleotides match TRBD2. The CDR3 sequence is 15 residues long. Losses at the gene ends were 5 bases for V and 5 bases for J; bases not matched to a gene: 8. CDR1 and CDR2 from the germline V gene are SGHNT and YENEEA. In DNA form, the CDR3 reads TGTGCCAGCAGCCCGACTAGCGCCCGTCACAATGAGCAGTTCTTC. Its protein product is CASSPTSARHNEQFF.

The table lists this clonotype with many counts. The chain is built from TRBV28 and TRBJ2-7; no reliable D call. Germline CDR1 MDHEN, CDR2 SYDVKM. The CDR3 is 15 amino acids. Trimming removed 7 bases at V and 1 base at J, with 17 bases between. CDR3 sequence (DNA): TGTGCCAGCACCTTAATATCACTCCCATCCTACGAGCAGTACTTC. Protein: CASTLISLPSYEQYF.

This clonotype came up once. The chain links TRBV19 to TRBJ1-2, with unresolved D. The V gene lost 3 bases and the J gene lost 9 bases, with 17 bases spanning the gap. CDR1 is LNHDA, CDR2 SQIVND, per germline (reference sequence). This CDR3 spans 14 amino acids. This chain's CDR3 is CASSIFRGQASYTF. In DNA form, the CDR3 reads TGTGCCAGTAGTATCTTCCGAGGGCAGGCTAGCTACACCTTC.

A few counts support this clonotype. The rearrangement links TRBV29-1 to TRBJ1-2; D uncertain. CDR3 size: 10 residues. Between the trimmed V and J ends, which lost 3 bases and 7 bases, there was a span of 6 bases. Germline CDR1 reads SQVTM; CDR2 reads ANQGSEA. The CDR3 region is CSVDVGGYTF. In DNA form, the CDR3 reads TGCAGCGTTGATGTCGGTGGCTACACCTTC. Supplemented by reference TRBV29-1 and TRBJ1-2, the full variable domain reads SAVISQKPSRDICQRGTSLTIQCQVDSQVTMMFWYRQQPGQSLTLIATANQGSEATYESGFVIDKFPISRPNLTFSTLTVSNMSPEDSSIYLCSVDVGGYTFGSGTRLTVV.

On this clonotype itself: With a much larger clone just one base away, this may be a read error. This chain joins TRBV3-1 and TRBJ2-7; D is possibly TRBD1 (5 bases). CDR3 size: 12 residues. The germline V gene encodes CDR1 LGHDT and CDR2 YNNKEL (reference sequence). The DNA for the CDR3 is TGTGCCAGCAGCCAGGACACCTACGAGCGGTACTTC. As protein: CASSQDTYERYF.